This record covers a single TCR beta chain. Its antigen is currently unknown. This record comes from a study of human thymus T cells. The study's findings and limits: Unrelated people showed highly overlapping thymic repertoires, related research reported.

Thymus specimens were resections from corrective heart surgery. Serving as donors were healthy Finnish infants, each of whom was having open corrective surgery for congenital heart defects. Profiling relied on immunoSEQ multiplex PCR, and the TCRdb table lists in-frame clones only, not all of them. The sample has 75,000 to 90,000 clones, around 96% seen once. V shed 4 bases and J shed 2 bases, with 20 bases lying between them. Germline lookup yields CDR1 SNHLY and CDR2 FYNNEI. The CDR3 is 17 amino acids. The V gene is TRBV2, the J gene TRBJ1-2; D may be TRBD1 (6 bases). The sample taken for sequencing was thymus tissue. The receptor was isolated from a boy younger than two with a congenital heart defect but otherwise immunologically healthy. For the CDR3, the DNA is TGTGCCAGCAGTGTACAGGGTGGCGCGAGGGAAAACTATGGCTACACCTTC. Translated, it gives CASSVQGGARENYGYTF.